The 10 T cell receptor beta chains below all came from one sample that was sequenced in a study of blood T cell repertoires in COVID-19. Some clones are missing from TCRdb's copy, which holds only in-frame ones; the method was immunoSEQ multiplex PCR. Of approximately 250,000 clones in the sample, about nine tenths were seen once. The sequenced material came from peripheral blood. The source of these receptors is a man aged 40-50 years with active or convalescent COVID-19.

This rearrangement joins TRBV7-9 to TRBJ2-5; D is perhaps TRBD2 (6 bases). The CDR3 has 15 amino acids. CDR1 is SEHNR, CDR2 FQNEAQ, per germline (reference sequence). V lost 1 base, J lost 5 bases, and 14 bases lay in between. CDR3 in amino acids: CASSLGSGLWETQYF. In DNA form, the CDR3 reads TGTGCCAGCAGCTTAGGTAGCGGTCTGTGGGAGACCCAGTACTTC.

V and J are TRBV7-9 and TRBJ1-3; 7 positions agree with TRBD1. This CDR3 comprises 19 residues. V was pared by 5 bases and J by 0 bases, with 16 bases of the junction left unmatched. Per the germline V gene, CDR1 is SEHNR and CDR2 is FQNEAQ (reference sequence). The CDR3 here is CASSDRYRTGPDSGNTIYF. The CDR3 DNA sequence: TGTGCCAGCAGCGACCGATATCGGACAGGACCCGACTCTGGAAACACCATATATTTT.

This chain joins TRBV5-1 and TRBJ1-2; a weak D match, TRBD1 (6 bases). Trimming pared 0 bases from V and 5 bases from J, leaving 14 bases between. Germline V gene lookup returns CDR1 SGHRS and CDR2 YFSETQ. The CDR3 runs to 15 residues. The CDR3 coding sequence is TGCGCCAGCAGCTTGGAAGTCACAGGGTCTTATGGCTACACCTTC. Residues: CASSLEVTGSYGYTF. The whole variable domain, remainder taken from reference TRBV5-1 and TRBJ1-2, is KAGVTQTPRYLIKTRGQQVTLSCSPISGHRSVSWYQQTPGQGLQFLFEYFSETQRNKGNFPGRFSGRQFSNSRSEMNVSTLELGDSALYLCASSLEVTGSYGYTFGSGTRLTVV.

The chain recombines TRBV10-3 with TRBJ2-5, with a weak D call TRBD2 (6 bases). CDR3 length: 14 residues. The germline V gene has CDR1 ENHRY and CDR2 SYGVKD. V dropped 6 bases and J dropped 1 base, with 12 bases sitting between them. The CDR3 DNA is TGTGCCATCAGCGAAGGCGGGGTCCAAGAGACCCAGTACTTC. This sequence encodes CAISEGGVQETQYF.

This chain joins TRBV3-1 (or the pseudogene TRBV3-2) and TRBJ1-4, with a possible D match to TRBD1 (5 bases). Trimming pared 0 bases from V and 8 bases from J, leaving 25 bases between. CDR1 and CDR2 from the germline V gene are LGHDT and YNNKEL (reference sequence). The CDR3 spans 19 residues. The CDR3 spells CASSQDYVSGTGGDEKLFF. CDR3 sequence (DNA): TGTGCCAGCAGCCAAGATTACGTTTCCGGCACAGGCGGAGACGAAAAACTGTTTTTT.

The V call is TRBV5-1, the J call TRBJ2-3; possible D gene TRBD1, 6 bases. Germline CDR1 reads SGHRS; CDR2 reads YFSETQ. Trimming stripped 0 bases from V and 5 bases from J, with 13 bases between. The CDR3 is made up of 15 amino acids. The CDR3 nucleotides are TGCGCCAGCAGCTTGGGGGGGCAGAAATTAGATACGCAGTATTTT. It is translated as CASSLGGQKLDTQYF. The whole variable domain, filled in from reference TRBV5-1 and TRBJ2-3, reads KAGVTQTPRYLIKTRGQQVTLSCSPISGHRSVSWYQQTPGQGLQFLFEYFSETQRNKGNFPGRFSGRQFSNSRSEMNVSTLELGDSALYLCASSLGGQKLDTQYFGPGTRLTVL.

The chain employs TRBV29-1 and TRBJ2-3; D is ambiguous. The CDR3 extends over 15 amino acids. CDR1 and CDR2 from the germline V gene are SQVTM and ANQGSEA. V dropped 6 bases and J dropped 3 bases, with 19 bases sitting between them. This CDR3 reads CSVKHLVDLTDTQYF. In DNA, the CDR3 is TGCAGCGTCAAACATCTAGTAGACTTAACAGATACGCAGTATTTT.

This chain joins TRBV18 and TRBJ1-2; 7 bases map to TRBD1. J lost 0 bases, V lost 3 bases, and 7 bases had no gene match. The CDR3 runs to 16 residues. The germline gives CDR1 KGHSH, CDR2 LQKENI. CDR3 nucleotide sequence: TGTGCCAGCTCACCCTTCGGACAGGAAACTAACTATGGCTACACCTTC. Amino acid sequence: CASSPFGQETNYGYTF.

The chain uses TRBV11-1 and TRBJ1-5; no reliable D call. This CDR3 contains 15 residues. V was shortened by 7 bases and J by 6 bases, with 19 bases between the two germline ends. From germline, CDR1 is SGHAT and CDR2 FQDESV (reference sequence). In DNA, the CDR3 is TGTGCCAGCATAACCCCATGCCTGTGGAGTCAGCCCCAGCATTTT. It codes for CASITPCLWSQPQHF.

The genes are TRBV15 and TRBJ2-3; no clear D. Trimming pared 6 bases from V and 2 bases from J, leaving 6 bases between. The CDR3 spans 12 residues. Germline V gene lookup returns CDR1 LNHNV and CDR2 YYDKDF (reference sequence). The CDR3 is CATRSSTDTQYF. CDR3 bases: TGTGCCACCAGGTCATCCACAGATACGCAGTATTTT. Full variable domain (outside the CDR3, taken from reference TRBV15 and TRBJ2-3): DAMVIQNPRYQVTQFGKPVTLSCSQTLNHNVMYWYQQKSSQAPKLLFHYYDKDFNNEADTPDNFQSRRPNTSFCFLDIRSPGLGDTAMYLCATRSSTDTQYFGPGTRLTVL.